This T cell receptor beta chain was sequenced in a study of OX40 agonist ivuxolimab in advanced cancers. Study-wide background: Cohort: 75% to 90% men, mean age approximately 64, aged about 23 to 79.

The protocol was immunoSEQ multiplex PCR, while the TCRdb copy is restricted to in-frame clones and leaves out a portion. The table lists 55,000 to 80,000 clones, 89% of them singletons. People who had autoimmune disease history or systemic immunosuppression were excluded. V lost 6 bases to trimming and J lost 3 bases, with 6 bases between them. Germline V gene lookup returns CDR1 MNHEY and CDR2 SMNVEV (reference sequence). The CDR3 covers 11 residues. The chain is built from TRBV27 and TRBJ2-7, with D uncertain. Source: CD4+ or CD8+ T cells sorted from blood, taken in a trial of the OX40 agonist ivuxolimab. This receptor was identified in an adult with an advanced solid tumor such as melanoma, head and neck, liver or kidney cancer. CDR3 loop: CASRGGYEQYF. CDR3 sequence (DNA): TGTGCCAGCAGGGGCGGCTACGAGCAGTACTTC.